The source of this T cell receptor (beta chain) is a study of T cells in Graves' hyperthyroidism and ophthalmopathy. Comments on this clonotype: This could be a read error, since a much larger clone is one nucleotide away.

Individuals with ophthalmopathy presented a Clinical Activity Score of at least 3, a NOSPECS grade of at least 4 and a duration under 3 months. TCR beta CDR3 region amplification was performed from RNA transcripts. HTBI primers were the set used in a first-round RT-PCR of the TCR CDR3. MiXCR, run by TCRdb on the multiplex PCR reads, gives a single entry per CDR3 protein. Of 410,000 or so distinct CDR3 sequences in the sample, 14% to 15% were seen once. Trimming stripped 10 bases from V and 2 bases from J, with 13 bases between. Germline lookup yields CDR1 SGHRS and CDR2 YFSETQ. The CDR3 contains 13 residues.

This TCR was sampled from a young man with Graves' ophthalmopathy. The chain links TRBV5-1 to TRBJ2-1; unclear D gene. Sample: blood. Here the CDR3 reads CAGKQSTYNEQFF. The CDR3 DNA follows: TGCGCCGGCAAGCAGTCTACCTACAATGAGCAGTTCTTC.